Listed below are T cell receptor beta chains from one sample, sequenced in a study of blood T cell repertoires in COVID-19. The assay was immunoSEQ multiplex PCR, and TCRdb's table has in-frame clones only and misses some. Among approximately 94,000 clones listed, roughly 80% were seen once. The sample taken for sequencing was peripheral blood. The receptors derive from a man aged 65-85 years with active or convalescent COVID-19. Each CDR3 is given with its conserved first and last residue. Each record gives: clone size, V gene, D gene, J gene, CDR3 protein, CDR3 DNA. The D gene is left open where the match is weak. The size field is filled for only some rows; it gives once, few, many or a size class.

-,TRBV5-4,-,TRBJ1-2,CASSLQGAYGYTF,TGTGCCAGCAGCTTGCAAGGGGCCTATGGCTACACCTTC
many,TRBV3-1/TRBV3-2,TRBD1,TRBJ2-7,CASSYRDREYEQYF,TGTGCCAGCAGCTACCGGGACAGGGAATACGAGCAGTACTTC
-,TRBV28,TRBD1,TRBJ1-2,CASGRDRGDGYTF,TGTGCCAGCGGTCGGGACAGGGGGGATGGCTACACCTTC
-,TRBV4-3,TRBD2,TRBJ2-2,CASSQDTSATNTGELFF,TGCGCCAGCAGCCAAGACACTAGCGCGACGAACACCGGGGAGCTGTTTTTT
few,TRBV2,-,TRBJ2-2,CASRAVAGELFF,TGTGCCAGCAGAGCTGTCGCCGGGGAGCTGTTTTTT
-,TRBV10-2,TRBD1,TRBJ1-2,CASSATGGLGYGYTF,TGCGCCAGCAGTGCCACAGGGGGCCTTGGGTATGGCTACACCTTC
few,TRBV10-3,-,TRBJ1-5,CAIRADQGNQPQHF,TGTGCCATCAGGGCGGATCAGGGGAATCAGCCCCAGCATTTT
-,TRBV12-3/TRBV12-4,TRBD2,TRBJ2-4,CASRAGGNIQYF,TGTGCCAGCAGGGCGGGGGGCAACATTCAGTACTTC
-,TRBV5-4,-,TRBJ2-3,CASSLSFGDTQYF,TGTGCCAGCAGCTTGAGCTTCGGGGATACGCAGTATTTT
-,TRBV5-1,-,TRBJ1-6,CASSPRGEVKNSPLHF,TGCGCCAGCAGCCCCCGGGGGGAAGTAAAAAATTCACCCCTCCACTTT
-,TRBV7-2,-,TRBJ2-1,CATTPVLGGNEQFF,TGTGCCACCACACCCGTCTTAGGGGGCAATGAGCAGTTCTTC
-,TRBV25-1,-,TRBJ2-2,CASSEAAGANTGELFF,TGTGCCAGCAGTGAAGCAGCAGGGGCGAACACCGGGGAGCTGTTTTTT
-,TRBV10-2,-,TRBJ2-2,CASSEGVGELFF,TGCGCCAGCAGTGAAGGAGTCGGGGAGCTGTTTTTT
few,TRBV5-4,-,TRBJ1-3,CASSRGRNSGNTIYF,TGTGCCAGCAGCAGGGGGAGAAACTCTGGAAACACCATATATTTT
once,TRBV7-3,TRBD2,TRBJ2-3,CASSSGLAGGDTQYF,TGTGCCAGCAGCTCCGGACTAGCGGGAGGGGATACGCAGTATTTT
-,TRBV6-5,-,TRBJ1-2,CASSYPQGRSYTF,TGTGCCAGCAGTTACCCACAGGGTAGGAGCTACACCTTC
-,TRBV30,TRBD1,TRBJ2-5,CAWSTGPGQGSLETQYF,TGTGCCTGGTCTACGGGACCGGGACAGGGCTCATTGGAGACCCAGTACTTC
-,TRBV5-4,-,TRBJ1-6,CASKSSWEPNSPLHF,TGTGCCAGCAAATCCTCGTGGGAGCCTAATTCACCCCTCCACTTT
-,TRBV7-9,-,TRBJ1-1,CASSLTGNTEAFF,TGTGCCAGCAGCCTGACGGGGAACACTGAAGCTTTCTTT
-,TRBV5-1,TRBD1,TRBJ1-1,CASSLGTGANTEAFF,TGCGCCAGCAGCTTGGGGACAGGGGCTAACACTGAAGCTTTCTTT
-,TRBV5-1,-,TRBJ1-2,CASSRGDTYGYTF,TGCGCCAGCAGCCGGGGGGACACCTATGGCTACACCTTC
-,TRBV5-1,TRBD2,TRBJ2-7,CASSKGLGAFGGNSYEQYF,TGCGCCAGCAGCAAGGGACTAGGGGCGTTTGGGGGAAATTCCTACGAGCAGTACTTC
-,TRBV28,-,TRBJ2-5,CASTREDTEGETQYF,TGTGCCAGCACCCGCGAGGACACGGAGGGAGAGACCCAGTACTTC
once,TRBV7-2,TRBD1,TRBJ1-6,CASSSDRAYSSYNSPLHF,TGTGCCAGCAGCTCCGACAGGGCCTACAGCTCCTATAATTCACCCCTCCACTTT
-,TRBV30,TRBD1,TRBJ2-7,CACSGTGVYEQYF,TGTGCCTGCTCCGGGACAGGGGTCTACGAGCAGTACTTC
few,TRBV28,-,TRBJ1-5,CASSPTGSGPQHF,TGTGCCAGCAGTCCCACGGGTAGTGGCCCCCAGCATTTT
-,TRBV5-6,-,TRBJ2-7,CASSQRPPYEQYF,TGTGCCAGCAGCCAGCGGCCCCCCTACGAGCAGTACTTC
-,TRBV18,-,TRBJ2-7,CASSPAGAYEQYF,TGTGCCAGCTCACCAGCCGGGGCCTACGAGCAGTACTTC
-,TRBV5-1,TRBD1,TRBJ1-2,CASSLFRDRGFYTF,TGCGCCAGCAGCCTATTCCGGGACAGGGGGTTCTACACCTTC
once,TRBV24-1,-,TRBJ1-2,CATSDWEYGYTF,TGTGCCACCAGTGATTGGGAGTATGGCTACACCTTC
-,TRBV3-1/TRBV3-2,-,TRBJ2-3,CASSQDGGARGTQYF,TGTGCCAGCAGCCAAGATGGGGGCGCCCGAGGTACGCAGTATTTT
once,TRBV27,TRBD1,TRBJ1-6,CASSSYDRVSSPLHF,TGTGCCAGCAGTTCCTACGACAGGGTCAGTTCACCCCTCCACTTT
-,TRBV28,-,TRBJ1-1,CASSFHDRSRAEAFF,TGTGCCAGCAGTTTCCATGACAGATCTAGAGCTGAAGCTTTCTTT
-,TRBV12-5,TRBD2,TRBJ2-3,CASGLVGLAGGTDTQYF,TGTGCTAGTGGTTTGGTGGGACTAGCGGGCGGCACAGATACGCAGTATTTT
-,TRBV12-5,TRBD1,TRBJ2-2,CASGPYFGQGTGELFF,TGTGCTAGTGGTCCGTATTTCGGACAGGGCACCGGGGAGCTGTTTTTT
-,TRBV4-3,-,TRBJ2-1,CASSHERVALYNEQFF,TGCGCCAGCAGCCACGAGCGGGTAGCTCTCTACAATGAGCAGTTCTTC
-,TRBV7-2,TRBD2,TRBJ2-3,CASSSRGAGEGDTQYF,TGTGCCAGCAGCTCTAGGGGAGCGGGGGAGGGGGATACGCAGTATTTT
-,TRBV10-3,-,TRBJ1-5,CAISEGGSFDPQHF,TGTGCCATCAGTGAGGGGGGCTCCTTCGATCCCCAGCATTTT
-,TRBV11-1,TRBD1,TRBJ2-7,CASSLAPGQSYEQYF,TGTGCCAGCAGCTTAGCTCCGGGACAGTCCTACGAGCAGTACTTC
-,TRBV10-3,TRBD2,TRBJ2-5,CAIRAGGSWGETQYF,TGTGCCATCAGAGCCGGCGGGAGTTGGGGCGAGACCCAGTACTTC
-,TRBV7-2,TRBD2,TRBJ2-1,CASSPRGTSGYNEQFF,TGTGCCAGCAGCCCGAGAGGGACTAGCGGTTACAATGAGCAGTTCTTC
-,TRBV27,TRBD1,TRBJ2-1,CASSSTSRQGKKGKEQFF,TGTGCCAGCAGTTCCACCTCCCGACAGGGGAAGAAGGGGAAGGAGCAGTTCTTC
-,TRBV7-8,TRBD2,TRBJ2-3,CASVPILAGDTDTQYF,TGTGCCAGCGTTCCCATCCTAGCGGGAGATACAGATACGCAGTATTTT
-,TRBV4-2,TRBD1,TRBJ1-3,CASSQAQGGSGNTIYF,TGTGCCAGCAGCCAAGCTCAGGGGGGCTCTGGAAACACCATATATTTT
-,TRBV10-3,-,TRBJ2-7,CAISIYRSYEQYF,TGTGCCATCAGTATCTACAGGAGTTACGAGCAGTACTTC
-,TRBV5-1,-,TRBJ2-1,CASSSLAADNEQFF,TGCGCCAGCAGCTCCCTGGCCGCTGACAATGAGCAGTTCTTC